Following are 5 T cell receptor beta chains from one sample sequenced in a study of shared clonotypes between healthy human individuals. Profiling relied on immunoSEQ multiplex PCR, and the TCRdb table lists in-frame clones only, not all of them. The sample lists 2 million to 2.5 million clones; less than 95% were seen once. Naive CD8 cells lacked CD45RO, underwent positive selection for CCR7 and left out terminally differentiated effector memory CD45RA+ cells. Sample: naive CD8+ T cells sorted from blood. Receptors originate from a man younger than 35 in good health.

The CDR3 reads CASSHQQGGNYEQYF. The CDR3 nucleotides are TGCGCCAGCAGCCACCAACAGGGAGGGAACTACGAGCAGTACTTC. The rearrangement links TRBV4-1 to TRBJ2-7; D may be TRBD2 (7 bases). V lost 3 bases and J lost 3, with 15 bases in between. CDR1 and CDR2 (germline): MGHRA, YSYEKL. This CDR3 comprises 15 residues.

V usage is TRBV4-1 and J usage is TRBJ2-5, with TRBD2 matching 14 bases. The CDR3 is 17 amino acids. CDR1 is MGHRA and CDR2 is YSYEKL in the germline V gene. The junction had 6 bases not matched to a gene; V was cut back by 4 bases and J by 2 bases. The CDR3 nucleotides read TGCGCCAGCAGCCCCCGGACTAGCGGGGGGCCTCAAGAGACCCAGTACTTC. This translates into CASSPRTSGGPQETQYF.

This chain joins TRBV2 and TRBJ1-4, with 7 bases lining up with TRBD1. With 2 bases clipped from V and 6 bases from J, the junction kept 6 bases outside the gene matches. The CDR3 has 15 amino acids. CDR1 and CDR2 (germline): SNHLY, FYNNEI. CDR3 coding DNA: TGTGCCAGCAGTGAAAGGACAGGCCCTTATGAAAAACTGTTTTTT. It specifies CASSERTGPYEKLFF.

In the case of this clone: Within the sample, other DNA sequences also encode this same CDR3. The V call is TRBV2, the J call TRBJ2-7; no definite D call. The V gene's germline CDR1 is SNHLY and CDR2 FYNNEI. The ends were cut back, 3 bases at V and 0 bases at J, with 6 bases in the middle. There are 13 residues in the CDR3. The CDR3 nucleotides read TGTGCCAGCAGTGACAGAAGCTCCTACGAGCAGTACTTC. Amino acid sequence: CASSDRSSYEQYF.

This clone appeared a single time. This chain uses TRBV28 with TRBJ2-3; TRBD1 might be the D (6 bases). The germline V gene has CDR1 MDHEN and CDR2 SYDVKM. The ends were cut back, 6 bases at V and 1 base at J, with 11 bases in the middle. The CDR3 length is 14 residues. The CDR3 DNA reads TGTGCCAGCAGCAGGACAGTCGGCACAGATACGCAGTATTTT. It codes for CASSRTVGTDTQYF. Full variable domain (outside the CDR3, taken from reference TRBV28 and TRBJ2-3): DVKVTQSSRYLVKRTGEKVFLECVQDMDHENMFWYRQDPGLGLRLIYFSYDVKMKEKGDIPEGYSVSREKKERFSLILESASTNQTSMYLCASSRTVGTDTQYFGPGTRLTVL.